Below, 29 T cell receptor beta chains from the same sample are listed, as sequenced in a study of tumor-infiltrating lymphocytes in oesophageal squamous cell carcinoma. From the PCR reads, TCRdb called clonotypes with MiXCR, one entry per CDR3 protein. The data contain about 12,000 distinct CDR3 sequences, roughly 54% of them singletons. The material sequenced was esophageal tumor tissue. These receptors were obtained from a male donor with esophageal squamous cell carcinoma.

This clonotype was detected ten times or more. The chain links TRBV6-2 or TRBV6-3 to TRBJ1-2; 9 bases fit TRBD1. Germline loops: CDR1 MNHEY, CDR2 SVGEGT. The CDR3 runs to 13 residues. Trimming at V came to 6 bases and at J to 8 bases, leaving 7 bases not matched to a gene. Here the CDR3 reads CASRVTGGGGYTF. The CDR3 bases are TGTGCCAGCAGGGTGACAGGGGGAGGAGGCTACACCTTC.

The chain joins TRBV10-3 to TRBJ2-3; no clear D. This CDR3 comprises 15 residues. Germline CDR1 reads ENHRY; CDR2 reads SYGVKD. Trimming shortened V by 0 bases and J by 5 bases, and 12 bases separated the two germline ends. CDR3 coding DNA: TGTGCCATCAGTGAGTCGGAACTCCTTCGAGATACGCAGTATTTT. Amino acids: CAISESELLRDTQYF.

With regard to this clonotype: At one end the junction does not follow the germline gene, possibly because of a read error. This chain uses TRBV7-9 with TRBJ2-7, with 7 bases lining up with TRBD1. This CDR3 spans 15 amino acids. Germline V CDR1 and CDR2: SEHNR, FQNEAQ (reference sequence). The CDR3 loop is CASSLTGSRNSPLHF. The CDR3 coding sequence is TGTGCCAGCAGCTTGACAGGGTCGCGTAATTCACCCCTCCACTTC. Variable domain in full (rest from reference TRBV7-9 and TRBJ2-7): DTGVSQNPRHKITKRGQNVTFRCDPISEHNRLYWYRQTLGQGPEFLTYFQNEAQLEKSRLLSDRFSAERPKGSFSTLEIQRTEQGDSAMYLCASSLTGSRNSPLHFGPGTRLTVT.

V gene TRBV7-8 combines with J gene TRBJ2-3; D gene unclear. The J call may not be correct, given that the DNA end is closer to TRBJ1-1. This CDR3 has 12 residues. Germline V gene data show CDR1 as SGHVS and CDR2 as FQNEAQ. CDR3: CASSLNSGEAFF. DNA of the CDR3: TGTGCCAGCAGCTTAAACTCTGGAGAAGCTTTCTTT.

The chain has TRBV20-1 and TRBJ2-2; possible D gene TRBD1, 5 bases. The ends were cut back, 3 bases at V and 7 bases at J, with 12 bases in the middle. The CDR3 extends over 13 amino acids. The germline V gene has CDR1 DFQATT and CDR2 SNEGSKA (reference sequence). In DNA, the CDR3 is TGCAGTGCTAGGTCCAGGGTCTTCGGGGAGCTGTTTTTT. It encodes CSARSRVFGELFF.

By proportion, this clonotype is hyperexpanded. J is TRBJ2-5 and V is TRBV11-1; the D is unclear. Per the germline V gene, CDR1 is SGHAT and CDR2 is FQDESV (reference sequence). This CDR3 is 14 amino acids long. V was trimmed by 5 bases and J by 1 base, leaving 11 bases between them. The CDR3 nucleotides are TGTGCCAGCAGCGACCGTTCTATCCAAGAGACCCAGTACTTC. Protein sequence: CASSDRSIQETQYF.

In regard to this clonotype: Germline and junction disagree at one end, which may indicate a read error. The chain employs TRBV7-2 and TRBJ2-7; 8 nucleotides line up with TRBD1. CDR1 is SGHTA, CDR2 FQGNSA, per germline. The CDR3 totals 15 residues. The CDR3 sequence: CASSLGAGGSYEQYF. As DNA, the CDR3 is TGTGCCAGCAGCTTAGGGGCAGGGGGCTCCTATGAGCAGTACTTC.

The chain links TRBV7-2 to TRBJ2-4; no clear D gene. Looked up from germline, CDR1 is SGHTA and CDR2 is FQGNSA. The ends were cut back, 2 bases at V and 9 bases at J, with 5 bases in the middle. The CDR3 has 11 amino acids. The chain's CDR3 is CASSLNLIQYF. The CDR3 DNA reads TGTGCCAGCAGCTTAAACCTCATTCAGTACTTC.

This clonotype was found a few times. The CDR3 DNA follows: TGTGCCAGCAGCCCCGGGACTATTGGGGAGACCCAGTACTTC. Amino acid sequence: CASSPGTIGETQYF. This chain uses TRBV7-9 with TRBJ2-5; 7 bases match TRBD2. This CDR3 is built from 14 residues. Germline lookup yields CDR1 SEHNR and CDR2 FQNEAQ (reference sequence). The V gene end was trimmed by 5 bases and the J gene end by 5 bases; junction bases not matched to a gene: 8.

This clonotype was seen at least ten times. The chain uses TRBV12-3 or TRBV12-4 and TRBJ2-1; D tentatively fits TRBD1 or TRBD2 (5 bases each). V lost 8 bases and J 8 bases, leaving 19 bases between the germline ends. The CDR3 runs to 14 residues. The CDR3, as DNA: TGTGCCAGCCGCCACCGGGACCCCCGAGATGAGCAGTTCTTC. As protein: CASRHRDPRDEQFF.

The chain couples TRBV10-3 to TRBJ1-1; possibly TRBD1 for D (5 bases). The CDR3 length is 13 residues. Germline CDR1 is ENHRY and CDR2 is SYGVKD. The germline V and J ends were trimmed by 5 bases and 1 base, with 8 bases remaining between them. Written as DNA, the CDR3 is TGTGCCATCAGTTCAACAGGGAACACTGAAGCTTTCTTT. Translating it yields CAISSTGNTEAFF.

Of note for this clonotype: This CDR3 is missing its conserved last phenylalanine or tryptophan, likely due to a read error. Because the CDR3's place on the DNA is in doubt, the DNA is left out and the CDR3 is given as listed by TCRdb. V gene TRBV7-2 combines with J gene TRBJ2-6; the table's D call TRBD2 went unverified against the DNA. The CDR3 adds up to 17 amino acids, both ends counted. CDR1 SGHTA and CDR2 FQGNSA come from the germline V gene. This chain's CDR3 is CASSLGTLGNSPLHFGA.

The chain recombines TRBV7-2 with TRBJ2-3; 10 nucleotides line up with TRBD2. CDR3 length: 17 residues. The V and J ends lost 1 base and 6 bases, in that order; junction bases with no gene match: 10. Germline-derived CDR1 and CDR2 are SGHTA and FQGNSA. CDR3 residues: CASSLVGAGGPMDTQYF. In nucleotides, the CDR3 is TGTGCCAGCAGCTTAGTTGGAGCGGGAGGGCCGATGGATACGCAGTATTTT.

The V and J genes are TRBV19 and TRBJ1-2, with TRBD1 as a possible D gene (5 bases). The CDR3 consists of 15 residues. The germline gives CDR1 LNHDA, CDR2 SQIVND (reference sequence). Trimming took off 7 bases at V and 2 bases at J, with 17 bases between the two ends. The CDR3 sequence is CASTNRPEGNYGYTF. The CDR3 region has the DNA TGTGCCAGTACCAACCGTCCAGAGGGGAACTATGGCTACACCTTC.

The V call is TRBV7-8, the J call TRBJ2-7; D is unresolved. There are 14 residues in the CDR3. V was trimmed by 5 bases and J by 4 bases, leaving 15 bases between them. Germline V lookup: CDR1 SGHVS, CDR2 FQNEAQ. The CDR3 protein is CASSPTEGWYEQYF. The CDR3 DNA reads as TGTGCCAGCAGCCCCACAGAAGGTTGGTACGAGCAGTACTTC.

The chain links TRBV6-8 to TRBJ2-3, with no clear D. CDR1 MNHGY and CDR2 SAAAGT come from the germline V gene. V dropped 7 bases and J dropped 0 bases, with 11 bases sitting between them. This CDR3 comprises 14 residues. CDR3 residues: CASTERRSTDTQYF. The DNA for the CDR3 is TGTGCCAGCACCGAGAGGCGCAGCACAGATACGCAGTATTTT.

V is TRBV6-6 and J is TRBJ2-7; tentative D call: TRBD2 (6 bases). The J call is doubtful: the DNA matches TRBJ2-1 better. The CDR3 length is 14 residues. CDR1 and CDR2 from the germline V gene are MNHNY and SVGAGI (reference sequence). CDR3 loop: CASTEGLTYNEQFF. The CDR3 nucleotides read TGTGCCAGCACCGAGGGACTTACCTACAATGAGCAGTTCTTC.

In its sample, this clonotype was seen a few times. This chain connects TRBV7-2 to TRBJ2-1, with 14 nucleotides matching TRBD2. The length of the CDR3 is 16 residues. Germline lookup yields CDR1 SGHTA and CDR2 FQGNSA. After removal of 5 bases from V and 8 bases from J, the junction contained 8 bases not matched to a gene. CDR3 sequence: CASSRGTSGRVDEQFF. The CDR3 nucleotides read TGTGCCAGCAGCCGGGGGACTAGCGGGAGAGTAGATGAGCAGTTCTTC.

This clonotype was counted many times. It is likely a read error, because the conserved phenylalanine at the end of the CDR3 is missing. Because the CDR3's place on the DNA is in doubt, the DNA is left out and the CDR3 is given as listed by TCRdb. V gene TRBV7-2 combines with J gene TRBJ2-3; TRBD2, as called in the table, went unchecked against the DNA. The germline CDR1 and CDR2 sequences are SGHTA and FQGNSA. The CDR3 contains 14 residues when both ends are counted. The CDR3 sequence: CASSRAAMATPSVR.

This clonotype was seen only a few times. A much larger clone differs by one base, so this may be a read error. This rearrangement joins TRBV6-2 or TRBV6-3 to TRBJ2-1, with unresolved D. The germline gives CDR1 MNHEY, CDR2 SVGEGT. The CDR3 spans 11 residues. Between the trimmed V and J ends, which lost 6 bases and 10 bases, there was a span of 10 bases. This chain's CDR3 is CASSLSYEQFF. The CDR3 coding sequence is TGTGCCAGCAGCCTCTCCTACGAGCAGTTCTTC.

J is TRBJ2-3 and V is TRBV7-2, with TRBD2 identical over 7 bases. The J call could be wrong; TRBJ2-7 is a better fit for the DNA end. The CDR3 is made up of 14 amino acids. Germline CDR1 is SGHTA and CDR2 is FQGNSA. The chain's CDR3 is CASSPSGSPYEQYF. The CDR3 DNA reads TGTGCCAGCAGCCCTAGCGGCTCCCCCTACGAGCAGTACTTC.

The CDR3 DNA is TGCGCCAGCAGCTTGGCCGGCAATGAGCAGTTCTTC. Encoded protein: CASSLAGNEQFF. This chain joins TRBV5-1 and TRBJ2-1; D is uncertain. Germline V CDR1 and CDR2: SGHRS, YFSETQ. The CDR3 is made up of 12 amino acids. V shed 0 bases and J shed 6 bases, with 4 bases lying between them.

This clonotype came up many times. A read error may be the cause here, since a much bigger clone is one base away. Here the CDR3 reads CASSSYNEQYF. CDR3 nucleotide sequence: TGTGCCAGCAGCTCTTACAATGAGCAGTACTTC. The chain couples TRBV7-9 to TRBJ2-5; D not resolved. Per the germline V gene, CDR1 is SEHNR and CDR2 is FQNEAQ (reference sequence). This CDR3 spans 11 amino acids. V lost 4 bases and J 11 bases, leaving 11 bases between the germline ends.

A remark on this clonotype: It may be a read error: a sequence one base away is much more abundant. V is TRBV11-2 and J is TRBJ2-1, with TRBD2 matching 8 bases. The CDR3 length is 14 residues. Germline V gene sequence: CDR1 SGHAT, CDR2 FQNNGV. J was trimmed by 10 bases and V by 5 bases; bases with no gene match: 10. The CDR3 here is CASSLAGGGYEQFF. CDR3 nucleotides: TGTGCCAGCAGCCTTGCGGGGGGAGGTTACGAGCAGTTCTTC. The whole variable domain, filled in from reference TRBV11-2 and TRBJ2-1, reads EAGVAQSPRYKIIEKRQSVAFWCNPISGHATLYWYQQILGQGPKLLIQFQNNGVVDDSQLPKDRFSAERLKGVDSTLKIQPAKLEDSAVYLCASSLAGGGYEQFFGPGTRLTVL.

The chain joins TRBV7-6 to TRBJ2-1; TRBD1 matches at 9 bases. Near its end, the DNA agrees better with TRBJ1-2, so the J call may be wrong. Per the germline V gene, CDR1 is SGHVS and CDR2 is FNYEAQ. The CDR3 is 13 residues long. Here the CDR3 DNA reads TGTGCCAGCAGCAGGGGACAGGGAGTAGGCTACACCTTC. This translates into CASSRGQGVGYTF.

The chain links TRBV7-2 to TRBJ2-1, with D perhaps TRBD2 (5 bases). The germline V and J ends were trimmed by 2 bases and 4 bases, with 15 bases remaining between them. The CDR3 covers 16 residues. The V gene's germline CDR1 is SGHTA and CDR2 FQGNSA. The CDR3 DNA reads as TGTGCCAGCAGCTTACTAGGGCACGGCGGGTACAATGAGCAGTTCTTC. This codes for CASSLLGHGGYNEQFF.

This sequence joins TRBV7-4 and TRBJ2-5; a weak D match, TRBD1 (5 bases). The DNA end lines up better with TRBJ2-1; the J call may be wrong. Germline values: CDR1 SGHVT, CDR2 SQSDAQ. CDR3 length: 14 residues. DNA for the CDR3: TGTGCCAGCAGCTTACCAGGGTTGGGGTATGAGCAGTTCTTC. It yields the protein CASSLPGLGYEQFF.

The chain carries TRBV7-2 and TRBJ2-3; no reliable D call. The ends were cut back, 1 base at V and 1 base at J, with 9 bases in the middle. This CDR3 is built from 15 residues. In germline, CDR1 is SGHTA, CDR2 FQGNSA. CDR3 sequence: CASSLGTPRTDTQYF. The CDR3 DNA follows: TGTGCCAGCAGCTTAGGAACTCCCCGCACAGATACGCAGTATTTT.

This chain connects TRBV7-6 to TRBJ2-2, with 10 nucleotides matching TRBD1. Germline CDR1 SGHVS, CDR2 FNYEAQ. The CDR3 length is 16 residues. After removal of 5 bases from V and 3 bases from J, the junction contained 6 bases not matched to a gene. The chain's CDR3 is CASSPGTGAYTGELFF. In nucleotides, the CDR3 is TGTGCCAGCAGCCCCGGGACAGGGGCTTACACCGGGGAGCTGTTTTTT.